This T cell receptor (beta chain) stems from a study of response to subunit inactivated influenza vaccine. Study results and caveats: Authors suggested seasonal influenza vaccinations each recruit few new T cells.

The germline CDR1 and CDR2 sequences are ENHRY and SYGVKD. This CDR3 is built from 13 residues. Between the trimmed V and J ends, which lost 5 bases and 2 bases, there was a span of 9 bases. TCRdb reanalysed the RT-PCR reads using MiXCR and keeps one entry per CDR3 protein. The sample gives 490,000 or so distinct CDR3 sequences, 6.5% to 8% of which show up once; over 10% is in the top ten. A note on this clonotype: Its antigen is still unknown.

The chain is built from TRBV10-3 and TRBJ2-5; no definite D call. This clonotype was sampled from a man in his fifties or sixties who received an inactivated influenza vaccine. The starting material was PBMCs from blood, obtained about 23 months after vaccination. The CDR3 is CAISQAVQETQYF. CDR3 nucleotide sequence: TGTGCCATCAGTCAGGCGGTACAAGAGACCCAGTACTTC.